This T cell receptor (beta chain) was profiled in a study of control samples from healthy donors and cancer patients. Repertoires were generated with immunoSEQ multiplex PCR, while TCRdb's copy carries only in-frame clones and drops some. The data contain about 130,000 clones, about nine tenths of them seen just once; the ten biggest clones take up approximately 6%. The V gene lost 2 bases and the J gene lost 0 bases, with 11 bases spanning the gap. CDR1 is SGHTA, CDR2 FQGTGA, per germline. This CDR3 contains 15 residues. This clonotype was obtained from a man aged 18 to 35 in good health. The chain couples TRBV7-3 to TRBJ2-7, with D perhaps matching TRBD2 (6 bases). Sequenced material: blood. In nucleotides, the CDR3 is TGTGCCAGCAGCTTATCTCGCGGGGTCTCCTACGAGCAGTACTTC. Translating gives CASSLSRGVSYEQYF.